This TCR beta chain was sequenced during a study of T cells after yellow fever vaccination. By share, this clonotype counts as medium-sized. The V gene's germline CDR1 is KGHDR and CDR2 SFDVKD. The CDR3 sequence is 13 residues long. V was pared by 3 bases and J by 3 bases, with 5 bases between. TCRdb itself ran the 5' RACE reads through MiXCR, one entry per CDR3 protein. The data show about 50,000 distinct CDR3 sequences, around 6.1% seen once. This sequence originates from a young man who received the YFV17D yellow fever vaccine. The input for sequencing was PBMCs, either bulk or a sorted T-cell subset (CD4+, CD8+, memory, or dextramer-sorted; not recorded which), taken on the day of the yellow fever booster vaccination. The J gene is TRBJ2-1, the V gene TRBV24-1; no firm D call. CDR3 in amino acids: CATSDRLYNEQFF. The CDR3 nucleotides are TGTGCCACCAGTGATCGTCTCTACAATGAGCAGTTCTTC.